This T cell receptor beta chain was sequenced for a study of CD4 T cells in relation to SARS-CoV-2 and coronaviruses. As concerns this clone: Its antigen is not identified.

The protocol was immunoSEQ multiplex PCR, while the TCRdb copy is restricted to in-frame clones and leaves out a portion. The profile shows more than 20,000 clones, about three fifths of them singletons. The unexposed donors gave CD4+ T cells in about 2010-2019, prior to COVID-19. After approximately ten days of culture, CD4+ T cells were isolated. As cell numbers allowed, unexposed-donor CD4+ T cells faced SARS-CoV-2 S/N and four cold-coronavirus spikes. CDR1 and CDR2 from the germline V gene are MDHEN and SYDVKM. CDR3 length equals 16 residues. The ends were cut back, 7 bases at V and 0 bases at J, with 16 bases in the middle.

The chain combines TRBV28 with TRBJ2-4; D is ambiguous. Sequences were obtained from CD4+ T cells from PBMCs, cultured in vitro. This TCR derives from a human donor in good health. The CDR3 bases are TGTGCCAGCATGTCGTACACCCCTCTAGCCAAAAACATTCAGTACTTC. Protein sequence: CASMSYTPLAKNIQYF.